This T cell receptor beta chain was retrieved from a study of T cell repertoires in cytomegalovirus infection. General observations from the study: Dominating the ex vivo response were HLA-C-restricted CMV-specific TCR beta clonotypes.

TCRdb re-analysed the reads in MiXCR, keeping a single row per CDR3 protein. In the table there are a few hundred thousand distinct CDR3 sequences, over 15% of which are singletons. This CDR3 has 15 amino acids. V gave up 0 bases and J gave up 3 bases, with 9 bases separating them. Germline CDR1 reads SGDLS; CDR2 reads YYNGEE. This clonotype was seen a handful of times. What it recognizes is unknown. The source of this sequence is a human donor in good health (CMV status not recorded). Some clones in this sample may be carry-over from other donors' samples. Sequenced material: CD8+ T cells from PBMCs. This chain uses TRBV9 with TRBJ2-2, with a tentative D call TRBD1 (5 bases). The CDR3 is CASSVEGAYTGELFF. The CDR3 DNA follows: TGTGCCAGCAGCGTAGAAGGGGCTTACACCGGGGAGCTGTTTTTT.